This record looks at one TCR beta chain sequence and its context. Its cognate antigen is unknown. Both 60 Vbeta primers and 13 Jbeta primers went into the PCR. The repertoire was sequenced with immunoSEQ multiplex PCR; TCRdb's copy has only in-frame clones and lacks some. The sample includes around 150,000 clones, approximately 79% of them seen just once. CDR1 is SGHNT and CDR2 is YYREEE in the germline V gene (reference sequence). The CDR3 sequence is 16 residues long. V lost 0 bases and J 4 bases, leaving 13 bases between the germline ends. The record originates from a study of cytomegalovirus exposure and HLA in healthy donors. Overall study findings and caveats: Listed as cytomegalovirus-associated were 150 to 200 TCR beta chains. Compared with the roughly 670-donor mean, an Asian-associated ancestry cluster reportedly had fewer N-insertions, according to a later analysis.

The TCR was taken from a woman under 40 in good health and CMV-seronegative. The material sequenced was PBMCs. This sequence joins TRBV5-4 and TRBJ2-2, with D possibly TRBD1 on 5 matching bases. The CDR3 nucleotides are TGTGCCAGCAGCTTGGATGGCAGGGTGCCCACCGGGGAGCTGTTTTTT. This encodes CASSLDGRVPTGELFF.